The following is a TCR beta chain sequence with its context. Its antigen is as yet unknown. This entry is derived from a study of a mutant IDH1 vaccine in newly diagnosed glioma. Study-level background: Vaccinations were initiated 4-6 weeks following radiotherapy alone, or were given together with temozolomide cycles.

Time point of the sample: week 23, last vaccination. The vaccine gave 300 ug of a 20-mer mutant IDH1 peptide subcutaneously per dose. Regarding the study as a whole: Pseudoprogression seemingly bore no relation to changes in top peripheral T cell clonotypes. Vaccine-induced immune responses were detected in over 90% of patients.

CDR3 length equals 13 residues. V was pared by 4 bases and J by 11 bases, with 11 bases of the junction left unmatched. Looked up from germline, CDR1 is MNHEY and CDR2 is SVGAGI. Only in-frame clones appear in the TCRdb table, and some are missing; sequencing was by immunoSEQ multiplex PCR. Of about 38,000 clones listed, 80% to 90% are singletons. This receptor was identified in a man aged 35 to 55 with glioma. The chain has TRBV6-5 and TRBJ2-7, with 7 bases that match TRBD1. The specimen was PBMCs, collected from a glioma patient whose treatment included an IDH1 peptide vaccine. The CDR3 sequence: CASSSLLQGKEYF. Here the CDR3 DNA reads TGTGCCAGCAGTTCCTTATTACAGGGGAAGGAGTACTTC.